The 11 T cell receptor beta chains reported below all come from one sample, sequenced in a study of blood T cells in healthy people across ages. The use of a sample-barcoded 5' primer and a J-beta primer mix characterized a second PCR of about 7 to 12 cycles. TCRdb ran MiXCR on the 5' RACE reads and lists one entry per CDR3 protein. The repertoire holds more than 650,000 distinct CDR3 sequences, with approximately 55% as singletons. Sequencing input: blood. These receptor sequences come from a man older than 75 in good health.

Points on this clonotype: The junction and the germline gene differ at one end; a read error may be behind it. The V and J genes are TRBV15 and TRBJ2-1, with 12 bases that match TRBD1. The DNA end is more similar to TRBJ2-7, so the J call may be wrong. The germline gives CDR1 LNHNV, CDR2 YYDKDF (reference sequence). The CDR3 is 14 amino acids. CDR3 nucleotide sequence: TGTGCCACCCGCAGGGACAGGGGGCGGTACGAGCAGTACTTC. Translated, it gives CATRRDRGRYEQYF.

This sequence joins TRBV12-3 or TRBV12-4 and TRBJ2-3; D is possibly TRBD2 (6 bases). Trimming pared 5 bases from V and 3 bases from J, leaving 15 bases between. The CDR3 length is 15 residues. The CDR3 reads CASSPGRGGTDTQYF. CDR3 nucleotide sequence: TGTGCCAGCAGTCCGGGCAGAGGAGGGACAGATACGCAGTATTTT.

The chain combines TRBV25-1 with TRBJ2-5; D ambiguous. The DNA end favors TRBJ2-7, so the J call may be wrong. The CDR3 totals 13 residues. From germline, CDR1 is MGHDK and CDR2 SYGVNS. CDR3 nucleotide sequence: TGTGCCAGCAGTTGGTTGGGTAGCTACGAGCAGTACTTC. This gives the protein CASSWLGSYEQYF.

Comment on this clonotype: This may stem from a read error, because a much larger clone lies one nucleotide away. This CDR3 is CSARSDQETQYF. In DNA, the CDR3 is TGCAGTGCTCGATCTGACCAAGAGACCCAGTACTTC. The genes are TRBV20-1 and TRBJ2-5; D is unclear. Germline-derived CDR1 and CDR2 are DFQATT and SNEGSKA (reference sequence). The CDR3 spans 12 residues. The V end was cut by 5 bases, the J end by 0 bases, with 7 bases between.

The rearrangement joins TRBV7-2 to TRBJ1-2, with a possible D match to TRBD1 (5 bases). Germline loops: CDR1 SGHTA, CDR2 FQGNSA. The CDR3 length is 14 residues. The germline V and J ends were trimmed by 4 bases and 5 bases, with 14 bases remaining between them. DNA for the CDR3: TGTGCCAGCAGCTCGGCAGGGTCAGATTATGGCTACACCTTC. Protein: CASSSAGSDYGYTF.

The chain links TRBV20-1 to TRBJ1-6; D might be TRBD1 (5 bases). CDR3 length: 15 amino acids. The germline gives CDR1 DFQATT, CDR2 SNEGSKA (reference sequence). The V end lost 3 bases, the J end lost 5 bases, and 14 bases lay between the germline ends. The CDR3 coding sequence is TGCAGTGCTAGGGTGGGGGGTCTAGATAATTCACCCCTCCACTTT. It specifies CSARVGGLDNSPLHF.

This chain joins TRBV20-1 and TRBJ2-7; the D gene could be TRBD1 or TRBD2 (6 bases each). The CDR3 has 15 residues. CDR1 is DFQATT and CDR2 is SNEGSKA in the germline V gene (reference sequence). Trimming stripped 1 base from V and 9 bases from J, with 22 bases between. The CDR3: CSARVFPNREAGQYF. For the CDR3, the DNA is TGCAGTGCTAGAGTCTTCCCAAACAGGGAGGCCGGGCAGTACTTC.

V and J are TRBV25-1 and TRBJ1-1; no clear D. The ends were cut back, 9 bases at V and 1 base at J, with 6 bases in the middle. Germline V gene lookup returns CDR1 MGHDK and CDR2 SYGVNS. CDR3 length equals 11 residues. CDR3 region: CARGRNTEAFF. For the CDR3, the DNA is TGTGCCAGGGGGAGGAACACTGAAGCTTTCTTT.

This clonotype is a singleton in its sample. The rearrangement joins TRBV12-3 or TRBV12-4 to TRBJ2-4; maybe TRBD2 (5 bases). The CDR3 is 14 residues long. The V end was cut by 2 bases, the J end by 2 bases, with 7 bases between. DNA of the CDR3: TGTGCCAGCAGTTTAAGAGGGACCAAAAACATTCAGTACTTC. It specifies CASSLRGTKNIQYF.

J is TRBJ2-6 and V is TRBV19; no reliable D call. The CDR3 has 14 amino acids. Germline V gene data show CDR1 as LNHDA and CDR2 as SQIVND (reference sequence). Trimming took off 3 bases at V and 1 base at J, with 4 bases between the two ends. The CDR3, as DNA: TGTGCCAGTAGTATGGAGTCTGGGGCCAACGTCCTGACTTTC. Protein: CASSMESGANVLTF.

There are a few counts of this clonotype. In DNA form, the CDR3 reads TGCAGCGTCATTCTAGCGGGTCACCAAGAGACCCAGTACTTC. Translating gives CSVILAGHQETQYF. The rearrangement links TRBV29-1 to TRBJ2-5, with 8 bases matching TRBD2. After removal of 6 bases from V and 0 bases from J, the junction contained 6 bases not matched to a gene. Germline lookup yields CDR1 SQVTM and CDR2 ANQGSEA. The CDR3 runs to 14 residues. Full variable domain (missing parts from reference TRBV29-1 and TRBJ2-5): SAVISQKPSRDICQRGTSLTIQCQVDSQVTMMFWYRQQPGQSLTLIATANQGSEATYESGFVIDKFPISRPNLTFSTLTVSNMSPEDSSIYLCSVILAGHQETQYFGPGTRLLVL.